The 28 T cell receptor beta chains given below trace back to one sample, sequenced in a study of T-cell reconstitution after alpha-beta-depleted transplantation in children. It was with unique molecular identifiers that the TCRbeta library was prepared. Via MiXCR, TCRdb re-called the PCR reads, giving one row per CDR3 protein. The sample carries some 840,000 distinct CDR3 sequences, around 15% recorded once. This specimen was PBMCs, mostly from graft donor cells, taken 360 days after TCRalphabeta/CD19-depleted stem cell transplant. The receptors come from a male patient between 5 and 17 years old who had a stem cell transplant for acute lymphoblastic leukemia, so the T cells may come from the graft donor.

This clonotype was seen repeatedly, ten times or more. The gene calls are TRBV5-1 and TRBJ2-7; 8 bases fit TRBD1. CDR1 is SGHRS and CDR2 is YFSETQ in the germline V gene. Trimming at V came to 4 bases and at J to 3 bases, leaving 6 bases not matched to a gene. CDR3 size: 14 residues. This CDR3 reads CASSHGQGNYEQYF. In DNA, the CDR3 is TGCGCCAGCAGCCACGGACAGGGAAACTACGAGCAGTACTTC. Full variable domain (outside the CDR3, taken from reference TRBV5-1 and TRBJ2-7): KAGVTQTPRYLIKTRGQQVTLSCSPISGHRSVSWYQQTPGQGLQFLFEYFSETQRNKGNFPGRFSGRQFSNSRSEMNVSTLELGDSALYLCASSHGQGNYEQYFGPGTRLTVT.

V gene TRBV7-6 combines with J gene TRBJ2-2; D unresolved. This CDR3 spans 18 amino acids. Germline loops: CDR1 SGHVS, CDR2 FNYEAQ. The V end lost 1 base, the J end lost 0 bases, and 15 bases lay between the germline ends. CDR3 DNA: TGTGCCAGCAGCTTAGATGAGTACGACCTCGCGAACACCGGGGAGCTGTTTTTT. Translation gives CASSLDEYDLANTGELFF.

This clonotype was seen a handful of times. The genes are TRBV5-1 and TRBJ2-1; 8 bases are a match to TRBD2. Per germline, CDR1 SGHRS and CDR2 YFSETQ. This CDR3 is 16 amino acids long. J gave up 5 bases and V 4 bases, and 11 bases lay outside the gene matches. DNA for the CDR3: TGCGCCAGCAGCGTGACCCCGGGACTAGGCAACAATGAGCAGTTCTTC. It translates to CASSVTPGLGNNEQFF.

The chain's CDR3 is CASSLKGKTQYF. The CDR3 nucleotides read TGTGCCAGCAGCTTAAAGGGAAAGACCCAGTACTTC. V usage is TRBV7-9 and J usage is TRBJ2-5; D gene unclear. Germline V gene lookup returns CDR1 SEHNR and CDR2 FQNEAQ (reference sequence). The CDR3 length is 12 residues. V was pared by 2 bases and J by 6 bases, with 7 bases between.

The sample holds many counts of this clonotype. The V call is TRBV20-1, the J call TRBJ2-6; D is undetermined. CDR1 and CDR2 (germline): DFQATT, SNEGSKA (reference sequence). V was pared by 0 bases and J by 0 bases, with 12 bases between. This CDR3 has 17 residues. CDR3 sequence reads: CSARDFPNHSGANVLTF. The CDR3 nucleotides read TGCAGTGCTAGAGATTTCCCGAACCACTCTGGGGCCAACGTCCTGACTTTC.

Of note for this clonotype: Germline is not matched at one junction end, which may reflect a read error. CDR3 sequence reads: CATSRTEETQYF. In DNA form, the CDR3 reads TGTGCCACCAGCAGAACAGAGGAGACCCAGTATTTC. The chain recombines TRBV15 with TRBJ2-5; D is undetermined. This CDR3 is built from 12 residues. The germline CDR1 and CDR2 sequences are LNHNV and YYDKDF (reference sequence).

This clonotype appeared a few times. The V call is TRBV6-1, the J call TRBJ2-1; TRBD2 aligns across 12 bases. With V trimmed by 5 bases and J by 9 bases, 11 bases remained unmatched. This CDR3 has 16 amino acids. Germline V gene data show CDR1 as MNHNS and CDR2 as SASEGT. CDR3 DNA: TGTGCCAGCAGTAGTCCTAGCGGGAGGGCCGGGGGTGAGCAGTTCTTC. Its translation is CASSSPSGRAGGEQFF.

This clonotype was detected only a few times. This rearrangement joins TRBV7-3 to TRBJ1-2; D gene ambiguous. With 5 bases removed from V and 3 bases from J, the gap between germline ends came to 22 bases. Germline V gives CDR1 SGHTA, CDR2 FQGTGA. The length of the CDR3 is 17 residues. The CDR3 here is CASSPDGQGSLYYGYTF. The CDR3 bases are TGTGCCAGCAGCCCGGACGGCCAAGGATCCCTTTACTATGGCTACACCTTC.

This clonotype was observed once. This chain links TRBV25-1 with TRBJ2-1; D may be TRBD2 (5 bases). V was trimmed by 7 bases and J by 6 bases, leaving 19 bases between them. CDR1 is MGHDK and CDR2 is SYGVNS in the germline V gene. This CDR3 comprises 15 residues. CDR3 in DNA: TGTGCCAGCAACTCACTAGTCAGCCTCTCCAATGAGCAGTTCTTC. Amino acids: CASNSLVSLSNEQFF.

The chain recombines TRBV27 with TRBJ2-1; 10 positions agree with TRBD1. V gave up 8 bases and J gave up 3 bases; unmatched junction bases: 10. Germline V CDR1 and CDR2: MNHEY, SMNVEV (reference sequence). This CDR3 has 16 amino acids. The CDR3 spells CASRQLRTGGYNEQFF. DNA of the CDR3: TGTGCCAGCCGCCAGCTTAGGACAGGGGGCTACAATGAGCAGTTCTTC.

This clonotype occurred a few times. The rearrangement links TRBV7-9 to TRBJ2-1, with no clear D. CDR3 size: 14 residues. CDR1 is SEHNR, CDR2 FQNEAQ, per germline (reference sequence). The V and J ends lost 1 base and 3 bases respectively, with 7 bases between them. This CDR3 reads CASSLGIGYNEQFF. The CDR3 nucleotides read TGTGCCAGCAGCTTAGGTATCGGCTACAATGAGCAGTTCTTC.

This clonotype was seen only a few times. The J gene is TRBJ2-7, the V gene TRBV20-1; D gene uncertain. The CDR3 covers 10 residues. V lost 3 bases, J lost 3 bases, and 3 bases lay in between. Germline V gene sequence: CDR1 DFQATT, CDR2 SNEGSKA (reference sequence). CDR3 in amino acids: CSASIYEQYF. The CDR3 nucleotides read TGCAGTGCTAGCATCTACGAGCAGTACTTC.

The chain links TRBV7-2 to TRBJ2-1; TRBD2 aligns across 9 bases. Germline-derived CDR1 and CDR2 are SGHTA and FQGNSA. After removal of 0 bases from V and 2 bases from J, the junction contained 2 bases not matched to a gene. This CDR3 has 16 amino acids. The CDR3 sequence: CASSLASGRPYNEQFF. In DNA, the CDR3 is TGTGCCAGCAGCTTAGCAAGCGGGAGGCCCTACAATGAGCAGTTCTTC.

Regarding this clonotype: A much larger clonotype is one base distant, so this may be a read error. The V and J genes are TRBV7-6 and TRBJ2-7, with 13 bases that match TRBD2. The germline CDR1 and CDR2 sequences are SGHVS and FNYEAQ. The CDR3 consists of 15 residues. Losses at the gene ends were 5 bases for V and 5 bases for J; bases not matched to a gene: 6. CDR3 in DNA: TGTGCCAGCAGCCGAGGGACTAGCGGGACCCACGAGCAGTACTTC. It codes for CASSRGTSGTHEQYF.

The chain is built from TRBV19 and TRBJ2-5; tentative D call: TRBD2 (6 bases). V was cut by 6 bases and J by 6 bases, with 14 bases left in between. The germline V gene encodes CDR1 LNHDA and CDR2 SQIVND (reference sequence). The CDR3 extends over 13 amino acids. CDR3 sequence reads: CASSLAGTKTQYF. In DNA, the CDR3 is TGTGCCAGTAGCCTGGCGGGAACGAAGACCCAGTACTTC.

This clonotype has only a few counts. The V gene is TRBV27, the J gene TRBJ2-7; the match to TRBD2 covers 14 bases. The V gene's germline CDR1 is MNHEY and CDR2 SMNVEV (reference sequence). Germline trimming cut 3 bases from V and 5 bases from J; bases unmatched to any gene: 9. This CDR3 comprises 17 residues. In DNA form, the CDR3 reads TGTGCCAGCAGTTTGCTGACTAGCGGGAGGGCCGGGGACGAGCAGTACTTC. Encoded protein: CASSLLTSGRAGDEQYF.

The genes are TRBV7-2 and TRBJ2-3, with D maybe TRBD2 (6 bases). The V gene's germline CDR1 is SGHTA and CDR2 FQGNSA. This CDR3 is 16 amino acids long. Trimming removed 4 bases at V and 3 bases at J, with 17 bases between. In nucleotides, the CDR3 is TGTGCCAGCAGCTCGCACCTTAGCGGAGCGACAGATACGCAGTATTTT. Residues: CASSSHLSGATDTQYF.

Only a few counts were recorded for this clonotype. The rearrangement joins TRBV12-3 or TRBV12-4 to TRBJ2-5; TRBD2 is a possible D gene (5 bases). CDR3 size: 14 residues. Trimming left V 6 bases short and J 4 bases short, with 15 bases between. CDR3 region: CASSPPLEGETQYF. Here the CDR3 DNA reads TGTGCCAGCAGCCCGCCTCTCGAGGGAGAGACCCAGTACTTC.

This clonotype has just a few counts. The gene calls are TRBV20-1 and TRBJ2-1; the D is unclear. The CDR3 contains 22 residues. Trimming took off 1 base at V and 8 bases at J, with 39 bases between the two ends. CDR1 is DFQATT, CDR2 SNEGSKA, per germline (reference sequence). The CDR3 DNA follows: TGCAGTGCTAGAGCCCGACCAATCAGTCTATTCGGCCGTACCGCGAATAGCCATGAGCAGTTCTTC. Residues: CSARARPISLFGRTANSHEQFF.

The chain uses TRBV20-1 and TRBJ1-4, with a tentative D call TRBD1 (6 bases). V dropped 7 bases and J dropped 12 bases, with 21 bases sitting between them. The CDR3 is 13 residues long. Germline V CDR1 and CDR2: DFQATT, SNEGSKA (reference sequence). CDR3 residues: CSVRRAQRGELFF. Here the CDR3 DNA reads TGCAGTGTCAGGCGGGCCCAGAGGGGGGAACTGTTTTTT.

This clonotype appeared many times. The V gene is TRBV5-1, the J gene TRBJ1-4; D remains ambiguous. The ends were cut back, 0 bases at V and 5 bases at J, with 8 bases in the middle. This CDR3 contains 14 residues. Germline loops: CDR1 SGHRS, CDR2 YFSETQ. CDR3 amino acids: CASSLAGTNEKLFF. CDR3 nucleotide sequence: TGCGCCAGCAGCTTGGCGGGCACGAATGAAAAACTGTTTTTT.

This clonotype was counted only a few times. This rearrangement joins TRBV7-9 to TRBJ2-2, with 7 bases lining up with TRBD1. Germline trimming cut 4 bases from V and 3 bases from J; bases unmatched to any gene: 2. The germline CDR1 and CDR2 sequences are SEHNR and FQNEAQ (reference sequence). This CDR3 comprises 14 residues. The DNA of the CDR3 is TGTGCCAGCAGCTGGGACAGCGACACCGGGGAGCTGTTTTTT. This codes for CASSWDSDTGELFF.

This clonotype was observed a handful of times. V gene TRBV10-3 combines with J gene TRBJ2-1; D not resolved. There are 11 residues in the CDR3. V was pared by 4 bases and J by 4 bases, with 2 bases between. Germline CDR1 ENHRY, CDR2 SYGVKD. The CDR3 protein is CAISGYNEQFF. The CDR3 bases are TGTGCCATCAGTGGGTACAATGAGCAGTTCTTC.

The table lists this clonotype with a few counts. V usage is TRBV7-9 and J usage is TRBJ2-3, with 9 bases that match TRBD2. V shed 6 bases, J shed 6 bases, and the junction held 16 bases outside the gene matches. From germline, CDR1 is SEHNR and CDR2 FQNEAQ (reference sequence). CDR3 length: 17 amino acids. The CDR3: CASSFTPGAGGPDTQYF. DNA for the CDR3: TGTGCCAGCAGTTTTACGCCAGGGGCGGGAGGGCCCGATACGCAGTATTTT.

This chain uses TRBV5-1 with TRBJ2-5; TRBD1 or TRBD2 may be the D gene (5 bases each). This CDR3 contains 13 residues. With 7 bases removed from V and 5 bases from J, the gap between germline ends came to 15 bases. Germline V gene sequence: CDR1 SGHRS, CDR2 YFSETQ. The CDR3 loop reads CASRLWDAETQYF. For the CDR3, the DNA is TGCGCCAGCCGCCTTTGGGACGCGGAGACCCAGTACTTC. Combining the CDR3 with reference TRBV5-1 and TRBJ2-5 gives the whole variable domain KAGVTQTPRYLIKTRGQQVTLSCSPISGHRSVSWYQQTPGQGLQFLFEYFSETQRNKGNFPGRFSGRQFSNSRSEMNVSTLELGDSALYLCASRLWDAETQYFGPGTRLLVL.

The CDR3 sequence is CASSVVVGLSGKGDNEQFF. The CDR3 bases are TGTGCCAGCAGCGTAGTTGTGGGGTTAAGCGGGAAAGGAGACAATGAGCAGTTCTTC. The chain carries TRBV9 and TRBJ2-1, with 7 bases identical to TRBD2. The junction had 17 bases not matched to a gene; V was cut back by 0 bases and J by 5 bases. The CDR3 totals 19 residues. CDR1 is SGDLS, CDR2 YYNGEE, per germline.

This clonotype was counted ten times or more. The gene calls are TRBV2 and TRBJ2-5, with TRBD2 matching over 13 bases. The CDR3 length is 14 residues. Trimming removed 6 bases from V and 5 bases from J; junction bases left unmatched: 3. Germline values: CDR1 SNHLY, CDR2 FYNNEI. CDR3 residues: CASRTSGRMETQYF. The CDR3 DNA follows: TGTGCCAGCAGGACTAGCGGGAGGATGGAGACCCAGTACTTC. Supplemented by reference TRBV2 and TRBJ2-5, the full variable domain reads EPEVTQTPSHQVTQMGQEVILRCVPISNHLYFYWYRQILGQKVEFLVSFYNNEISEKSEIFDDQFSVERPDGSNFTLKIRSTKLEDSAMYFCASRTSGRMETQYFGPGTRLLVL.

This clonotype was counted a few times. V is TRBV19 and J is TRBJ2-6, with unresolved D. This CDR3 region has 15 residues. Trimming stripped 3 bases from V and 2 bases from J, with 8 bases between. Germline loops: CDR1 LNHDA, CDR2 SQIVND (reference sequence). The CDR3 protein is CASSIARTGANVLTF. CDR3 nucleotides: TGTGCCAGTAGTATCGCCCGAACTGGGGCCAACGTCCTGACTTTC.